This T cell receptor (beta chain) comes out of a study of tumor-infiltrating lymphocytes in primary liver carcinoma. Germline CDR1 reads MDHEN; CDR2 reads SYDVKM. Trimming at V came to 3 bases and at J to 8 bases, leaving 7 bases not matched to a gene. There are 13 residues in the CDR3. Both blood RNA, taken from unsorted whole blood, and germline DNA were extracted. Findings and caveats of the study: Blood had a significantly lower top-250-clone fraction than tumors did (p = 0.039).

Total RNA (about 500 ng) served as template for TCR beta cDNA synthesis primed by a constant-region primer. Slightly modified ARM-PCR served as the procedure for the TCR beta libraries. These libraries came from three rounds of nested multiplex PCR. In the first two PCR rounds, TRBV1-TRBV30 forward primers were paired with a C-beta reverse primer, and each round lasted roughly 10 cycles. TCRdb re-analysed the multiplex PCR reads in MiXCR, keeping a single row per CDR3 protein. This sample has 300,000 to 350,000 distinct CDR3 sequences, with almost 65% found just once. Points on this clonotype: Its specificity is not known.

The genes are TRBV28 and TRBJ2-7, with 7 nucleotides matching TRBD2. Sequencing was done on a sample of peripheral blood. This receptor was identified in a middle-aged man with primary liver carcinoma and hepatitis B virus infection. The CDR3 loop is CASSFGGSYKQYF. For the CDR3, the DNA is TGTGCCAGCAGTTTTGGCGGGAGTTACAAGCAGTACTTC.